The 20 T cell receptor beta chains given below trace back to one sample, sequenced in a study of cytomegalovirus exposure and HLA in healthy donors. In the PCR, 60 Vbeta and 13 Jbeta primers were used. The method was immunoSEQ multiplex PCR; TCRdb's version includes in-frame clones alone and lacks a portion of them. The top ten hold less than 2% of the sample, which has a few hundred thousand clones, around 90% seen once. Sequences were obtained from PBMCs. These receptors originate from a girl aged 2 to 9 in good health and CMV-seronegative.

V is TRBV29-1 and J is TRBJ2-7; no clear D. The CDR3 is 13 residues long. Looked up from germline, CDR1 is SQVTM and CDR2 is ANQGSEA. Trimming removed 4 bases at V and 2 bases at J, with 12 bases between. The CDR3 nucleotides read TGCAGCGTTGTGTCGGCGGCGGCCTACGAGCAGTACTTC. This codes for CSVVSAAAYEQYF.

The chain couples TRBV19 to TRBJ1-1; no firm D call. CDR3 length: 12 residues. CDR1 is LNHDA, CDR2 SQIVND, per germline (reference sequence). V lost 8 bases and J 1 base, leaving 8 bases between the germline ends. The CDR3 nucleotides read TGTGCCAGTCTCACAGCGAACACTGAAGCTTTCTTT. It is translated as CASLTANTEAFF.

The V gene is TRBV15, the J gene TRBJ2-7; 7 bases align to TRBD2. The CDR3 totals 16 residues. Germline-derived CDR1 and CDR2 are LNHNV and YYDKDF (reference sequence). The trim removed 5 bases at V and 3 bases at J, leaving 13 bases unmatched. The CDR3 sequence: CATSRGWAGEGYEQYF. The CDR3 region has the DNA TGTGCCACCAGCCGGGGGTGGGCTGGGGAGGGCTACGAGCAGTACTTC.

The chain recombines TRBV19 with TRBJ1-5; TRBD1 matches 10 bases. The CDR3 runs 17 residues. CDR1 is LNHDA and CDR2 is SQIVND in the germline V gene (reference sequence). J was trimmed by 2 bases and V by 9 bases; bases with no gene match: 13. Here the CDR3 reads CASDRIRDRGGNQPQHF. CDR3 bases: TGTGCCAGCGACCGAATCCGGGACAGGGGAGGCAATCAGCCCCAGCATTTT.

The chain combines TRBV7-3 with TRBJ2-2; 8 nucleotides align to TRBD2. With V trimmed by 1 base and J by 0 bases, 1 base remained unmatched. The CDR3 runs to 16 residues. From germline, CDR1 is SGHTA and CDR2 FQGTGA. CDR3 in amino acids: CASSLMRGANTGELFF. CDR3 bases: TGTGCCAGCAGCTTAATGCGGGGGGCGAACACCGGGGAGCTGTTTTTT.

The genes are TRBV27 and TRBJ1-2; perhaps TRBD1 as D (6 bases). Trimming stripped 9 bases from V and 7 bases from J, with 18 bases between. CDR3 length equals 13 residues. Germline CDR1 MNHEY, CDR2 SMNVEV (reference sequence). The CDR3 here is CASAQGLGGGYTF. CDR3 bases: TGTGCCAGTGCACAGGGCCTTGGGGGTGGCTACACCTTC.

CDR3 sequence (DNA): TGTGCCAGCAGCTTTTCTCCAGGGAACTATGGCTACACCTTC. It translates to CASSFSPGNYGYTF. The chain is built from TRBV7-9 and TRBJ1-2, with a possible D match to TRBD1 (5 bases). This CDR3 is built from 14 residues. V was clipped by 3 bases and J by 2 bases, with 10 bases between them. The germline CDR1 and CDR2 sequences are SEHNR and FQNEAQ (reference sequence).

CDR3: CASSWFPRASYNEQFF. In DNA form, the CDR3 reads TGTGCCAGCAGTTGGTTCCCCAGGGCCTCCTACAATGAGCAGTTCTTC. This chain joins TRBV27 and TRBJ2-1; D might be TRBD1 (5 bases). V lost 4 bases and J lost 0, with 13 bases in between. From germline, CDR1 is MNHEY and CDR2 SMNVEV (reference sequence). This CDR3 contains 16 residues.

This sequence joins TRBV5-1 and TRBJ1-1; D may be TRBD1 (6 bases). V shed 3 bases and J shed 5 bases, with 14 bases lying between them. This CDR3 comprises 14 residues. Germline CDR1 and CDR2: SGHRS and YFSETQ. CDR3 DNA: TGCGCCAGCAGCTCAGATGGGGGGGCAACTGAAGCTTTCTTT. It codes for CASSSDGGATEAFF.

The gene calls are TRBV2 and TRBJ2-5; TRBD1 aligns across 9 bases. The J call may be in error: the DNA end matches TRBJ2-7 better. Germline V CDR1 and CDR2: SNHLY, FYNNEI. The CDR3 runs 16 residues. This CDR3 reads CASSSSSGTGHYEQYF. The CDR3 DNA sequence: TGTGCCAGCAGTAGTAGTTCTGGGACAGGGCACTACGAGCAGTACTTC.

The CDR3: CASSDSGYGYTF. In DNA, the CDR3 is TGTGCCAGCAGCGACTCCGGTTATGGCTACACCTTC. The chain couples TRBV7-9 to TRBJ1-2, with D unresolved. The germline V gene encodes CDR1 SEHNR and CDR2 FQNEAQ (reference sequence). Deletions cut 5 bases from V and 5 bases from J, with 9 bases between. The CDR3 is made up of 12 amino acids.

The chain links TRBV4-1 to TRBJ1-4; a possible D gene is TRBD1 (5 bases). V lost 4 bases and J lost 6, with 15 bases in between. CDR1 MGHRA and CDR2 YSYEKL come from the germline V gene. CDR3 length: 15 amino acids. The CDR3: CASSPSEGMYEKLFF. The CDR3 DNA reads TGCGCCAGCAGCCCGTCGGAGGGGATGTATGAAAAACTGTTTTTT.

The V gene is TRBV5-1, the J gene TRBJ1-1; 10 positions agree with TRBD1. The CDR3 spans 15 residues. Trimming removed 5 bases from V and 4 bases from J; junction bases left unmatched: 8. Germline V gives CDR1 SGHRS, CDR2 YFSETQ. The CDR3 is CASRVTGGETTEAFF. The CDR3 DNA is TGCGCCAGCAGGGTGACAGGGGGCGAGACCACTGAAGCTTTCTTT. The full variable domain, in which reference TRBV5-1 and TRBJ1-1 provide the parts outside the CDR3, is KAGVTQTPRYLIKTRGQQVTLSCSPISGHRSVSWYQQTPGQGLQFLFEYFSETQRNKGNFPGRFSGRQFSNSRSEMNVSTLELGDSALYLCASRVTGGETTEAFFGQGTRLTVV.

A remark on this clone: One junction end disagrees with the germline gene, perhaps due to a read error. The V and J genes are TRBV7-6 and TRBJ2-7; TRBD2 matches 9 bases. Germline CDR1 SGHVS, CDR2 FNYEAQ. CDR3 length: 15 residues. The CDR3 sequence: CASSLPATQRGAQSF. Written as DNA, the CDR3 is TGTGCCAGCAGCTTACCTGCGACCCAGCGGGGGGCCCAGAGCTTC.

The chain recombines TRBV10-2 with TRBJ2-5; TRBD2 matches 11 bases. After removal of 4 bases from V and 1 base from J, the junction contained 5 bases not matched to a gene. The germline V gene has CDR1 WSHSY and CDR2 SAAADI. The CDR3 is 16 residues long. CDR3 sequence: CASSVELAGVQETQYF. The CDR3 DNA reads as TGCGCCAGCAGTGTGGAACTAGCGGGAGTCCAAGAGACCCAGTACTTC.

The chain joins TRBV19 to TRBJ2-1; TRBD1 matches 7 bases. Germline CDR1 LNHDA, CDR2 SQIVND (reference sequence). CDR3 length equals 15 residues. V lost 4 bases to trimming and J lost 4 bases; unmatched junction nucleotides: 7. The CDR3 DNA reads TGTGCCAGTAGTACGGAAGGGACAGTTTACAATGAGCAGTTCTTC. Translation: CASSTEGTVYNEQFF.

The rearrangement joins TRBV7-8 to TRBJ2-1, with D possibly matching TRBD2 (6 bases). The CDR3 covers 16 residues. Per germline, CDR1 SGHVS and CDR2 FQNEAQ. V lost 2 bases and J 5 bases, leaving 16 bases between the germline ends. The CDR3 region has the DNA TGTGCCAGCAGCTTAAGGGCCCTAGCGTCGGACAATGAGCAGTTCTTC. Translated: CASSLRALASDNEQFF.

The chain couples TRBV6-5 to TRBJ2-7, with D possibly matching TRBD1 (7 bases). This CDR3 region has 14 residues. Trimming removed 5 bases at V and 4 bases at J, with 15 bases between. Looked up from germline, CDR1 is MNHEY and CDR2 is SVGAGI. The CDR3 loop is CASSREDRRYEQYF. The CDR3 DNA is TGTGCCAGCAGTAGGGAGGACAGGAGATACGAGCAGTACTTC.

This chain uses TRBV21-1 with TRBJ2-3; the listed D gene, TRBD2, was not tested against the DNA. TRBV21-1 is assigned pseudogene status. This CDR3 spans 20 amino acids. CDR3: CASSLPTSGDTHYSTDTQYF. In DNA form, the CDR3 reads TGTGCCAGCAGCTTACCGACTAGCGGGGACACCCATTATAGCACAGATACGCAGTATTTT.

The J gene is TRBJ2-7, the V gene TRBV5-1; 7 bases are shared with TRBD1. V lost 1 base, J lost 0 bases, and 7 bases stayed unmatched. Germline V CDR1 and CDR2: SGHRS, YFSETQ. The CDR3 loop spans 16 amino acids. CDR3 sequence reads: CASSLPLRTGSYEQYF. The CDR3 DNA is TGCGCCAGCAGCTTGCCCCTCCGGACAGGCTCCTACGAGCAGTACTTC. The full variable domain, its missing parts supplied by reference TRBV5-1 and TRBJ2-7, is KAGVTQTPRYLIKTRGQQVTLSCSPISGHRSVSWYQQTPGQGLQFLFEYFSETQRNKGNFPGRFSGRQFSNSRSEMNVSTLELGDSALYLCASSLPLRTGSYEQYFGPGTRLTVT.